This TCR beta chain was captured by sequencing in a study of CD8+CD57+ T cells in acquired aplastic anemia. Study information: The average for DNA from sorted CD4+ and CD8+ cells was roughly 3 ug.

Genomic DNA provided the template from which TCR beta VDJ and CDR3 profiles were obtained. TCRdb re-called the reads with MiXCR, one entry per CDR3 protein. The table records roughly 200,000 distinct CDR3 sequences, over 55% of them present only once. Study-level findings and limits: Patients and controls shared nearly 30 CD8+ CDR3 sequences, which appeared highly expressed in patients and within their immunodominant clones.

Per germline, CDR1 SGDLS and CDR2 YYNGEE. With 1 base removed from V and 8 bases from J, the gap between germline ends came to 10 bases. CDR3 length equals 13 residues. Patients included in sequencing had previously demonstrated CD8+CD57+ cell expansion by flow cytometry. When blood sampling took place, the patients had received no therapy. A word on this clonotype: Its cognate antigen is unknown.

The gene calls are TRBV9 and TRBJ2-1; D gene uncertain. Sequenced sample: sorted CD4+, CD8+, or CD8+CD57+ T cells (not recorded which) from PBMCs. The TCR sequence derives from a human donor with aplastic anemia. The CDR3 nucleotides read TGTGCCAGCAGCGTATCAGGTTTGGATGAGCAGTTCTTC. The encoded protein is CASSVSGLDEQFF.